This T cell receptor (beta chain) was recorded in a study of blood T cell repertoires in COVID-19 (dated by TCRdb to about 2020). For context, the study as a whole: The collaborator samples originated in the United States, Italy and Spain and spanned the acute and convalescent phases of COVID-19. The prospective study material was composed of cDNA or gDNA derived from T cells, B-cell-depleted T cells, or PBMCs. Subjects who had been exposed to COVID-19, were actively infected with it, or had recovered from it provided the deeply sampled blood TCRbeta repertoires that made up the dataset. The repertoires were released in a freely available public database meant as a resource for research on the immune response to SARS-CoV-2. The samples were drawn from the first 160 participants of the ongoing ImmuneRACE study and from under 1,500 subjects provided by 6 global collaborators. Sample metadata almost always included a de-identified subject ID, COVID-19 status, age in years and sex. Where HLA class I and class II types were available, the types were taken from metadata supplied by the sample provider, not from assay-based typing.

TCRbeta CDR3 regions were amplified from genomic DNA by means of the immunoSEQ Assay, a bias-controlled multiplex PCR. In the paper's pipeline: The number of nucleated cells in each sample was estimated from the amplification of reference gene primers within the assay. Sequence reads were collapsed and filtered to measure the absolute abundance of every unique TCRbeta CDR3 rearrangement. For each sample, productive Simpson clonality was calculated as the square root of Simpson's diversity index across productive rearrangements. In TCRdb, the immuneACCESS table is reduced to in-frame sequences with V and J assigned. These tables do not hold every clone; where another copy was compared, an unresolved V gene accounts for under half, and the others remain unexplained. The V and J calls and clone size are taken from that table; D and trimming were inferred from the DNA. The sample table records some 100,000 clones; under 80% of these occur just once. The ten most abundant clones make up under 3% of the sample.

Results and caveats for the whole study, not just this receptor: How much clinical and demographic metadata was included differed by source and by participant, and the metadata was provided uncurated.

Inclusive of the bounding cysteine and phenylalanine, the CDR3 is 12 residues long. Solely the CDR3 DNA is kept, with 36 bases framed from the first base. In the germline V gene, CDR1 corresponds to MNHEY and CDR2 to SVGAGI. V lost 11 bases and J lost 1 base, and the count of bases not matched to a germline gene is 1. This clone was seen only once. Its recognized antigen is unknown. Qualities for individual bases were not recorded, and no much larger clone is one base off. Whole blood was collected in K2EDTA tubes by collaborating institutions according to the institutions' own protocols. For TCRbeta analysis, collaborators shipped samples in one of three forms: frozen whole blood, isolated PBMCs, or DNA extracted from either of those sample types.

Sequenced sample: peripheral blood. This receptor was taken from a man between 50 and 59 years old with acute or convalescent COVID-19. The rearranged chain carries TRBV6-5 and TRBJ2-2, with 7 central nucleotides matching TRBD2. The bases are TGTGCCCAGCGGGAGAACACCGGGGAGCTGTTTTTT. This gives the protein CAQRENTGELFF.